This T cell receptor (beta chain) came from a study of OX40 agonist ivuxolimab in advanced cancers. Study details: Patients receiving dose escalation had hepatocellular carcinoma, melanoma, renal cell or head and neck cancer.

Germline values: CDR1 MGHRA, CDR2 YSYEKL. This CDR3 has 17 residues. V lost 3 bases and J lost 5, with 19 bases in between. The data were produced by immunoSEQ multiplex PCR, yet TCRdb's version contains in-frame clones alone and is incomplete. The table includes about 41,000 clones, around four fifths detected once. The chain recombines TRBV4-1 with TRBJ2-2; the D gene is possibly TRBD2 (6 bases). The origin of this receptor is an adult with an advanced solid tumor such as melanoma, head and neck, liver or kidney cancer. Sequences were derived from CD4+ or CD8+ T cells sorted from blood, sampled in a trial of the OX40 agonist ivuxolimab. The CDR3 protein is CASSQPLRGKRTGELFF. DNA of the CDR3: TGCGCCAGCAGCCAGCCGTTGCGGGGAAAGAGAACCGGGGAGCTGTTTTTT.